This T cell receptor beta chain stems from a study of T cells after posttransplantation cyclophosphamide. This clone was found many times. The method was immunoSEQ multiplex PCR; TCRdb's version includes in-frame clones alone and lacks a portion of them. The specimen has approximately 39,000 clones, none found just once. CDR1 is SEHNR, CDR2 FQNEAQ, per germline (reference sequence). The CDR3 runs to 11 residues. Trimming left V 0 bases short and J 10 bases short, with 6 bases between. This TCR derives from a man in his fifties in good health, CMV-negative, and a related stem cell transplant donor. Material for sequencing was PBMCs. The chain joins TRBV7-9 to TRBJ1-1, with D possibly being TRBD1 (5 bases). The CDR3 sequence: CASSLAGGAFF. CDR3 in DNA: TGTGCCAGCAGCTTAGCCGGGGGAGCTTTCTTT.